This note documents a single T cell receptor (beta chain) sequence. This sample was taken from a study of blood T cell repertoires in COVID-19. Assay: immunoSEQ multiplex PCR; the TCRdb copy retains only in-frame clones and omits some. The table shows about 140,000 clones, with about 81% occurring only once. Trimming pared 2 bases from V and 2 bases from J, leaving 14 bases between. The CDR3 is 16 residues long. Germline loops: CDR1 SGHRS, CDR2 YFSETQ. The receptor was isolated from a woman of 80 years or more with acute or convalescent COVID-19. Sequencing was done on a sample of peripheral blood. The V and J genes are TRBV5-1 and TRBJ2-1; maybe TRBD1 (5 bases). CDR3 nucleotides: TGCGCCAGCAGCTTAACAGGTTCGAGGACCTACAATGAGCAGTTCTTC. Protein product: CASSLTGSRTYNEQFF.